This is a list of T cell receptor beta chains from one sample in a study of cytomegalovirus exposure and HLA in healthy donors. Profiled with immunoSEQ multiplex PCR; TCRdb holds only in-frame clones, not every one. Of some 140,000 clones listed, over 50% are singletons. What was sequenced was PBMCs. These receptors came from a human donor in good health. Both conserved end residues are part of each CDR3. The order of the fields is V gene, J gene, clone size, D gene, CDR3 DNA, CDR3 protein. D genes are given only for firm matches. Expanded clones are given a class, and other clones once, few, many or no size at all.

TRBV11-3	TRBJ1-3	few	NA	TGTGCCAGCACCCCAGCTAGCCCGGAGAGAGGAAACACCATATATTTT	CASTPASPERGNTIYF
TRBV9	TRBJ1-2	NA	TRBD1	TGTGCCAGCAGCGATCGGACAGGGTTAGACTATGGCTACACCTTC	CASSDRTGLDYGYTF
TRBV10-3	TRBJ2-5	NA	TRBD1	TGTGCCATCAGGGGACAGGGGGAGACCCAGTACTTC	CAIRGQGETQYF
TRBV27	TRBJ2-5	few	TRBD1	TGTGCCAGCAGTTCGGGACAGGAGGATTACCAAGAGACCCAGTACTTC	CASSSGQEDYQETQYF
TRBV6-1	TRBJ2-7	NA	NA	TGTGCCAGCAGAAAGAGTGCCTACGAGCAGTACTTC	CASRKSAYEQYF
TRBV7-2	TRBJ2-7	NA	NA	TGTGCCAGCAGCGAAGGACAGTCCTCCTACGAGCAGTACTTC	CASSEGQSSYEQYF
TRBV10-3	TRBJ2-7	few	NA	TGTGCCATCAGTGAAGGAGCCTCCTACGAGCAGTACTTC	CAISEGASYEQYF
TRBV7-3	TRBJ2-1	NA	TRBD1	TGTGCCAGCAGCTTAGGGACAGGTTCCTACAATGAGCAGTTCTTC	CASSLGTGSYNEQFF
TRBV18	TRBJ2-5	NA	NA	TGTGCCAGCTCCCCAGCAGGCAGGGCTCAAGAGACCCAGTACTTC	CASSPAGRAQETQYF
TRBV7-6	TRBJ2-7	once	NA	TGTGCCAGCAGCTCCCGGGACTTTTCATACGAGCAGTACTTC	CASSSRDFSYEQYF
TRBV13	TRBJ2-2	NA	NA	TGTGCCAGCAGCTTAGGCATGCAGGGGGGAAGTACCGGGGAGCTGTTTTTT	CASSLGMQGGSTGELFF